The 12 T cell receptor beta chains below were found in one sample sequenced in a study of technical replicates of blood from a handful of donors. Data came from immunoSEQ multiplex PCR; TCRdb stores just in-frame clones and leaves some out. The sample lists about 83,000 clones, approximately 96% occurring once. Material: T cells isolated from PBMCs. Receptors originate from a human donor in good health.

The V and J genes are TRBV9 and TRBJ1-4, with TRBD1 as a possible D gene (6 bases). The CDR3 extends over 15 amino acids. Germline values: CDR1 SGDLS, CDR2 YYNGEE. Trimming shortened V by 4 bases and J by 2 bases, and 12 bases separated the two germline ends. The CDR3 DNA is TGTGCCAGCAGCAACACTCAGGGGACTAATGAAAAACTGTTTTTT. Amino acids: CASSNTQGTNEKLFF.

The chain uses TRBV11-2 and TRBJ2-7, with 10 nucleotides matching TRBD1. The CDR3 is 14 amino acids. V gave up 5 bases and J gave up 3 bases; unmatched junction bases: 4. Germline-derived CDR1 and CDR2 are SGHAT and FQNNGV. The CDR3 nucleotides are TGTGCCAGCAGCGGGGGACAGGGGATCTACGAGCAGTACTTC. This encodes CASSGGQGIYEQYF. Full variable domain (outside the CDR3, taken from reference TRBV11-2 and TRBJ2-7): EAGVAQSPRYKIIEKRQSVAFWCNPISGHATLYWYQQILGQGPKLLIQFQNNGVVDDSQLPKDRFSAERLKGVDSTLKIQPAKLEDSAVYLCASSGGQGIYEQYFGPGTRLTVT.

This clone was recorded a few times. This chain uses TRBV29-1 with TRBJ1-1; the D is unclear. CDR3 length: 10 residues. Trimming removed 6 bases from V and 7 bases from J, with 9 bases in between. From germline, CDR1 is SQVTM and CDR2 ANQGSEA. The CDR3 DNA reads as TGCAGCGTAGTGGGAGTTGAAGCTTTCTTT. It translates to CSVVGVEAFF. The variable domain in full, with the rest retrieved from reference TRBV29-1 and TRBJ1-1, is SAVISQKPSRDICQRGTSLTIQCQVDSQVTMMFWYRQQPGQSLTLIATANQGSEATYESGFVIDKFPISRPNLTFSTLTVSNMSPEDSSIYLCSVVGVEAFFGQGTRLTVV.

This clone was found a few times. The chain is built from TRBV28 and TRBJ2-3; 8 bases are shared with TRBD2. The V and J ends lost 2 bases and 11 bases, in that order; junction bases with no gene match: 3. The CDR3 length is 12 residues. CDR1 MDHEN and CDR2 SYDVKM come from the germline V gene. The CDR3 sequence is CASSLGLAQQYF. The CDR3 DNA follows: TGTGCCAGCAGTTTAGGACTAGCTCAGCAGTATTTT.

The rearrangement uses TRBV19 and TRBJ1-2; D unresolved. Germline loops: CDR1 LNHDA, CDR2 SQIVND (reference sequence). CDR3 length: 14 amino acids. The germline V and J ends were trimmed by 7 bases and 1 base, with 13 bases remaining between them. CDR3 nucleotide sequence: TGTGCCAGTACCCAATCTGAGGATAACTATGGCTACACCTTC. This gives the protein CASTQSEDNYGYTF.

The rearrangement uses TRBV5-4 and TRBJ2-7; D may be TRBD1 (6 bases). The CDR3 covers 12 residues. V lost 3 bases, J lost 4 bases, and 8 bases lay in between. The germline V gene has CDR1 SGHNT and CDR2 YYREEE (reference sequence). The CDR3 protein is CASSSTGYEQYF. The CDR3, as DNA: TGTGCCAGCAGCTCTACAGGGTACGAGCAGTACTTC.

The V gene is TRBV11-1, the J gene TRBJ1-2, with D perhaps matching TRBD1 (5 bases). The CDR3 contains 16 residues. V was clipped by 5 bases and J by 2 bases, with 18 bases between them. Germline values: CDR1 SGHAT, CDR2 FQDESV (reference sequence). The CDR3 region has the DNA TGTGCCAGCAGCCGGGCTAGCGGGGGAGAGAACTATGGCTACACCTTC. It codes for CASSRASGGENYGYTF.

The chain has TRBV10-1 and TRBJ2-3; TRBD2 matches 16 bases. V was clipped by 6 bases and J by 4 bases; unmatched bases: 4. The germline CDR1 and CDR2 sequences are WNHNN and SYGVQD (reference sequence). CDR3 size: 16 residues. CDR3 in amino acids: CASSGTSGRAADTQYF. CDR3 in DNA: TGCGCCAGCAGCGGGACTAGCGGGAGGGCGGCAGATACGCAGTATTTT.

The rearrangement uses TRBV30 and TRBJ2-7; 12 bases fit TRBD2. V gave up 4 bases and J gave up 4 bases; unmatched junction bases: 8. CDR1 and CDR2 (germline): GTSNPN, SVGIG (reference sequence). The CDR3 spans 15 residues. The CDR3 here is CAWTPLLAGGYEQYF. The CDR3 nucleotides are TGTGCCTGGACCCCTCTACTAGCGGGAGGTTACGAGCAGTACTTC.

The V call is TRBV2, the J call TRBJ1-2; D gene unclear. Germline V gives CDR1 SNHLY, CDR2 FYNNEI. The CDR3 loop spans 14 amino acids. V was clipped by 6 bases and J by 4 bases, with 15 bases between them. In nucleotides, the CDR3 is TGTGCCAGCAGCCCCGTGACTCACGGCTATGGCTACACCTTC. This translates into CASSPVTHGYGYTF. Together with reference TRBV2 and TRBJ1-2, the CDR3 gives the full variable domain: EPEVTQTPSHQVTQMGQEVILRCVPISNHLYFYWYRQILGQKVEFLVSFYNNEISEKSEIFDDQFSVERPDGSNFTLKIRSTKLEDSAMYFCASSPVTHGYGYTFGSGTRLTVV.

This clone occurred once. V is TRBV11-2 and J is TRBJ2-3; a possible D gene is TRBD1 (6 bases). The V and J ends lost 1 base and 6 bases respectively, with 14 bases between them. The CDR3 is 15 amino acids. Germline values: CDR1 SGHAT, CDR2 FQNNGV. DNA for the CDR3: TGTGCCAGCAGCTTAGCACACAGGGAAGGGGATACGCAGTATTTT. Translated: CASSLAHREGDTQYF.

J is TRBJ1-2 and V is TRBV5-4, with 9 bases that match TRBD1. This CDR3 is built from 17 residues. The germline V gene has CDR1 SGHNT and CDR2 YYREEE (reference sequence). V was pared by 4 bases and J by 4 bases, with 14 bases of the junction left unmatched. CDR3 sequence (DNA): TGTGCCAGCAGCCTACCAAGGACAGGGGAAGGTAGCTATGGCTACACCTTC. It encodes CASSLPRTGEGSYGYTF.